This is a list of T cell receptor beta chains from one sample in a study of PD-1 blockade in mismatch repair-deficient tumors. TCRdb's table, derived via immunoSEQ multiplex PCR, lists solely in-frame clones and lacks some. Here the sample spans more than 85,000 clones, 82% being singletons. Sequenced material: peripheral blood, taken about 33 weeks after starting pembrolizumab. The receptors originated from an adult with mismatch repair-deficient cancer. Both conserved end residues are part of each CDR3. Fields, in order: J gene, clone size, D gene, V gene, CDR3 DNA, CDR3 protein. D genes are given only for firm matches. Only some rows state a clone size, as once, few, many or a class for expanded clones.

TRBJ2-5,-,-,TRBV20-1,TGCAGTGCCGGCACCCAAGAGACCCAGTACTTC,CSAGTQETQYF
TRBJ2-3,-,-,TRBV27,TGTGCCAGCAGTTTTCAGAGCACAGATACGCAGTATTTT,CASSFQSTDTQYF
TRBJ1-1,-,TRBD1,TRBV6-6,TGTGCCAGCATCGGACAGGGGGCAACTGAAGCTTTCTTT,CASIGQGATEAFF
TRBJ2-7,-,TRBD2,TRBV4-1,TGCGCCAGCAGCCACCCTCCGACAGGAGCGGGAGGGGCCCCCGACGAGCAGTACTTC,CASSHPPTGAGGAPDEQYF
TRBJ1-3,-,TRBD1,TRBV4-1,TGCGCCAGCAGCCACCCCTCGACAGGGGGTGGAAACACCATATATTTT,CASSHPSTGGGNTIYF
TRBJ2-1,-,-,TRBV5-4,TGTGCCAGCAGCATGATGAGCCTAGCTCAAAATGAGCAGTTCTTC,CASSMMSLAQNEQFF
TRBJ2-2,-,-,TRBV19,TGTGCCAGTAGTATGCGGACAGAATACACCGGGGAGCTGTTTTTT,CASSMRTEYTGELFF
TRBJ2-3,-,-,TRBV7-8,TGTGCCAGCAGCTTAGGCAGGGTTGTAGGCACAGATACGCAGTATTTT,CASSLGRVVGTDTQYF
TRBJ1-1,-,-,TRBV7-9,TGTGCCAGCAGCATGTCCAGGGCAGCCACTGAAGCTTTCTTT,CASSMSRAATEAFF
TRBJ1-4,-,-,TRBV6-6,TGTACGACAAGGGTGAATGAAAAACTGTTTTTT,CTTRVNEKLFF
TRBJ2-1,-,TRBD2,TRBV7-2,TGTGCCAGCAGCTTAGCGGGACTATTCTCCTACAATGAGCAGTTCTTC,CASSLAGLFSYNEQFF
TRBJ1-5,-,TRBD1,TRBV28,TGTGCCAGCAGTATTGGACAGGGGCAGCCCCAGCATTTT,CASSIGQGQPQHF
TRBJ1-5,few,-,TRBV6-5,TGTGCCAGCAGCCCCGACAGCTATAGCAATCAGCCCCAGCATTTT,CASSPDSYSNQPQHF
TRBJ1-5,-,-,TRBV5-1,TGCGCCAGCAGCCTACGCGGAGGCTCGAAACAGCCCCAGCATTTT,CASSLRGGSKQPQHF
TRBJ2-3,-,-,TRBV5-1,TGCGCCAGCAGCTTGGATTCCCGCGGTACGCAGTATTTT,CASSLDSRGTQYF
TRBJ2-7,-,-,TRBV5-1,TGCGCCAGTTCTAGCGACCTTTACGAGCAGTACTTC,CASSSDLYEQYF
TRBJ2-7,-,TRBD2,TRBV9,TGTGCCAGCAGCGTAGGGGCTAGCGGAAGTTACGAGCAGTACTTC,CASSVGASGSYEQYF
TRBJ1-3,-,-,TRBV5-1,TGCGCCAGCAGCTTCGTATCTGGAGTTACAACCGCCTCTGGAAACACCATATATTTT,CASSFVSGVTTASGNTIYF
TRBJ2-7,-,TRBD1,TRBV7-9,TGTGCCAGCAGCCTTGGACCGGACAGGCACTTC,CASSLGPDRHF
TRBJ2-1,few,-,TRBV7-9,TGTGCCAGCAGCTTAGCGATGACCCCTCCCCGAGAGCAGTTCTTC,CASSLAMTPPREQFF
TRBJ1-1,-,-,TRBV6-5,TGTGCCAGCAGGCCATCTACCGGGGCAGAAGCTTTCTTT,CASRPSTGAEAFF
TRBJ1-1,-,-,TRBV6-5,TGTGCCAGCAGTTACCCAGGAGGATCTGAAGCTTTCTTT,CASSYPGGSEAFF
TRBJ2-1,-,-,TRBV9,TGTGCCAGCAGCAGTCCCCGAGGAGAGCAGTTCTTC,CASSSPRGEQFF
TRBJ2-7,-,TRBD2,TRBV9,TGTGCCAGCAGCGTAGTTCCTAGCGGGAGTACGTACGAGCAGTACTTC,CASSVVPSGSTYEQYF
TRBJ2-7,-,TRBD1,TRBV27,TGTGCCAGCAGTCTTGACGGACAGGTCTCCTACGAGCAGTACTTC,CASSLDGQVSYEQYF
TRBJ2-7,-,TRBD1,TRBV5-5,TGTGCCAGCAGCAGGGACAGGGGAGGAGGGACCTACGAGCAGTACTTC,CASSRDRGGGTYEQYF
TRBJ2-2,-,-,TRBV10-3,TGTGCCATCAGTGCTTCTATCGGCGGAACCGGGGAGCTGTTTTTT,CAISASIGGTGELFF
TRBJ2-7,-,TRBD2,TRBV4-1,TGCGCCAGCAGCTACACTCTAGCGGTCGACTACGAGCAGTACTTC,CASSYTLAVDYEQYF
TRBJ2-3,-,-,TRBV5-6,TGTGCCAGCAGCTTGTGGGCGGGCTACCTCACAGATACGCAGTATTTT,CASSLWAGYLTDTQYF
TRBJ2-7,few,-,TRBV5-1,TGCGCCAGCAAGGGAGACGCGTACGAGCAGTACTTC,CASKGDAYEQYF